Following are 23 T cell receptor beta chains from one sample sequenced in a study of T cells after yellow fever vaccination. Via MiXCR, TCRdb re-called the 5' RACE reads, giving one row per CDR3 protein. The sample carries 450,000 to 650,000 distinct CDR3 sequences, less than 25% recorded once. The sequences come from PBMCs, collected around 3 weeks after the first yellow fever vaccination. These receptors were obtained from a man between 18 and 29 years old who received the YFV17D yellow fever vaccine.

V gene TRBV6-2 or TRBV6-3 combines with J gene TRBJ2-7, with D uncertain. The CDR3 totals 14 residues. The V end lost 2 bases, the J end lost 3 bases, and 11 bases lay between the germline ends. Looked up from germline, CDR1 is MNHEY and CDR2 is SVGEGT. CDR3 residues: CASSYGDRVYEQYV. CDR3 sequence (DNA): TGTGCCAGCAGTTACGGGGATAGAGTCTACGAGCAGTACGTC.

This clonotype occurred a few times. The chain is built from TRBV7-9 and TRBJ1-4; the D is unclear. Germline V gene lookup returns CDR1 SEHNR and CDR2 FQNEAQ (reference sequence). V lost 5 bases to trimming and J lost 10 bases, with 11 bases between them. The CDR3 covers 12 residues. The chain's CDR3 is CASSAVGGKLFF. For the CDR3, the DNA is TGTGCCAGCAGCGCGGTGGGCGGAAAACTGTTTTTT.

The chain is built from TRBV7-9 and TRBJ2-5; 7 bases fit TRBD1. This CDR3 comprises 13 residues. Germline trimming cut 4 bases from V and 7 bases from J; bases unmatched to any gene: 6. CDR1 is SEHNR and CDR2 is FQNEAQ in the germline V gene (reference sequence). This CDR3 is CASSSLGQATQYF. For the CDR3, the DNA is TGTGCCAGCAGCTCACTAGGACAGGCGACCCAGTACTTC.

This chain uses TRBV5-4 with TRBJ2-5; D uncertain. Germline V gene lookup returns CDR1 SGHNT and CDR2 YYREEE (reference sequence). V lost 3 bases, J lost 0 bases, and 9 bases lay in between. The CDR3 is 14 amino acids. The CDR3 loop reads CASSSGSDQETQYF. CDR3 in DNA: TGTGCCAGCAGCTCAGGTTCCGACCAAGAGACCCAGTACTTC.

This clonotype was counted only a few times. The chain carries TRBV6-1 and TRBJ2-7, with D tentatively TRBD2 (6 bases). This CDR3 has 14 amino acids. The V end was cut by 2 bases, the J end by 1 base, with 9 bases between. Germline lookup yields CDR1 MNHNS and CDR2 SASEGT. The CDR3 DNA reads as TGTGCCAGCAGTGAACTGGCGGGGTCCTACGAGCAGTACGTC. It is translated as CASSELAGSYEQYV.

This chain joins TRBV5-1 and TRBJ1-2; TRBD1 agrees at 8 bases. The junction had 7 bases not matched to a gene; V was cut back by 4 bases and J by 8 bases. The CDR3 runs 13 residues. Germline values: CDR1 SGHRS, CDR2 YFSETQ. The CDR3 sequence is CASSIQGAEGYTF. The CDR3 nucleotides are TGCGCCAGCAGCATCCAGGGGGCAGAAGGCTACACCTTC.

The chain links TRBV9 to TRBJ2-6, with 8 bases matching TRBD1. V dropped 3 bases and J dropped 2; count of bases not matched to a gene: 13. The CDR3 has 19 amino acids. The V gene's germline CDR1 is SGDLS and CDR2 YYNGEE. CDR3 bases: TGTGCCAGCAGCGAGAGGATTCCTGGACAGGGTGCTGGGGCCAACGTCCTGACTTTC. Its protein is CASSERIPGQGAGANVLTF.

The table lists this clonotype with a few counts. This sequence joins TRBV12-3 or TRBV12-4 and TRBJ2-5; perhaps D is TRBD1 or TRBD2 (5 bases each). The CDR3 is 17 residues long. V lost 3 bases to trimming and J lost 4 bases, with 21 bases between them. CDR3 protein: CASSLGTVFRERETQYF. The CDR3 DNA sequence: TGTGCCAGCAGTTTGGGGACGGTCTTCAGGGAAAGAGAGACCCAGTACTTC.

This clonotype was found a few times. The J gene is TRBJ2-5, the V gene TRBV7-2; 7 positions match TRBD2. The germline gives CDR1 SGHTA, CDR2 FQGNSA. J gave up 0 bases and V 7 bases, and 8 bases lay outside the gene matches. CDR3 length: 15 amino acids. CDR3 loop: CASKSGLTYQETQYF. In DNA form, the CDR3 reads TGTGCCAGCAAGTCGGGACTAACGTACCAAGAGACCCAGTACTTC.

This chain's CDR3 is CASSYLAGEADTQYF. The CDR3 DNA sequence: TGTGCCAGCAGCTATCTAGCGGGGGAAGCAGATACGCAGTATTTT. This rearrangement joins TRBV5-4 to TRBJ2-3; 10 nucleotides line up with TRBD2. The CDR3 length is 15 residues. Germline assignment: CDR1 SGHNT and CDR2 YYREEE (reference sequence). V trimming: 3 bases; J trimming: 4 bases; junction bases outside the gene matches: 5.

This chain's CDR3 is CAISENGLLTGGYTF. The CDR3 DNA reads as TGTGCCATCAGTGAAAACGGACTCCTAACCGGTGGCTACACCTTC. The gene calls are TRBV10-3 and TRBJ1-2; no clear D gene. The CDR3 is 15 residues long. The V end was cut by 3 bases, the J end by 7 bases, with 18 bases between. CDR1 and CDR2 (germline): ENHRY, SYGVKD.

This clonotype was detected ten times or more. V and J are TRBV24-1 and TRBJ2-5; perhaps TRBD1 as D (5 bases). Trimming removed 3 bases from V and 2 bases from J, with 12 bases in between. Germline loops: CDR1 KGHDR, CDR2 SFDVKD. This CDR3 comprises 15 residues. CDR3 in amino acids: CATSDAAGQQETQYF. The CDR3 DNA sequence: TGTGCCACCAGTGATGCCGCAGGGCAACAAGAGACCCAGTACTTC.

This clonotype came up a few times. J is TRBJ2-1 and V is TRBV12-3 or TRBV12-4; 8 bases agree with TRBD2. After removal of 11 bases from V and 10 bases from J, the junction contained 16 bases not matched to a gene. The CDR3 covers 14 residues. The CDR3 bases are TGTGCCGCAGCCAGGGATAGCGGGGTCAACGAGCAGTTCTTC. Its translation: CAAARDSGVNEQFF.

The V call is TRBV12-3 or TRBV12-4, the J call TRBJ2-5; 12 nucleotides agree with TRBD2. V shed 6 bases and J 2 bases; nucleotides not matched to a gene: 4. The CDR3 is 15 amino acids. The CDR3 DNA sequence: TGTGCCAGCAGCACCACTAGCGGGGGGCAAGAGACCCAGTACTTC. Protein: CASSTTSGGQETQYF.

V usage is TRBV18 and J usage is TRBJ2-1, with TRBD1 as a possible D gene (5 bases). In germline, CDR1 is KGHSH, CDR2 LQKENI. The CDR3 has 15 residues. Trimming left V 2 bases short and J 1 base short, with 9 bases between. CDR3 in DNA: TGTGCCAGCTCACCAGGGGCAGGGTCCTACAATGAGCAGTTCTTC. As protein: CASSPGAGSYNEQFF.

The chain recombines TRBV6-1 with TRBJ2-7; 9 bases align to TRBD1. Trimming removed 10 bases from V and 10 bases from J; junction bases left unmatched: 17. The CDR3 runs to 14 residues. Germline V gene lookup returns CDR1 MNHNS and CDR2 SASEGT. The DNA for the CDR3 is TGTGCCACCAGGGGTCGGGACAGGGTTATCGATCAGTACTTC. Translating gives CATRGRDRVIDQYF.

The table lists this clonotype with a few counts. The rearrangement links TRBV18 to TRBJ1-3; tentative D call: TRBD1 (6 bases). The CDR3 consists of 18 residues. Trimming stripped 3 bases from V and 1 base from J, with 19 bases between. CDR1 and CDR2 (germline): KGHSH, LQKENI. The CDR3 reads CASSPGAPGGASGNTIYF. The CDR3 DNA reads TGTGCCAGCTCACCCGGAGCGCCTGGGGGCGCGTCTGGAAACACCATATATTTT.

This chain connects TRBV29-1 to TRBJ1-2, with D hard to call. From germline, CDR1 is SQVTM and CDR2 ANQGSEA. The ends were cut back, 0 bases at V and 8 bases at J, with 7 bases in the middle. CDR3 length: 11 residues. The CDR3 spells CSVEDSTGYTF. For the CDR3, the DNA is TGCAGCGTTGAAGATTCGACAGGCTACACCTTC.

The chain is built from TRBV27 and TRBJ2-2; the match to TRBD2 covers 7 bases. V dropped 8 bases and J dropped 0; count of bases not matched to a gene: 3. The germline gives CDR1 MNHEY, CDR2 SMNVEV (reference sequence). This CDR3 contains 14 residues. The CDR3: CASHLAANTGELFF. The CDR3 DNA follows: TGTGCCAGCCACCTAGCGGCGAACACCGGGGAGCTGTTTTTT.

The chain combines TRBV20-1 with TRBJ1-4; 8 bases map to TRBD1. This CDR3 comprises 13 residues. Germline V gene data show CDR1 as DFQATT and CDR2 as SNEGSKA (reference sequence). V shed 6 bases, J shed 5 bases, and the junction held 5 bases outside the gene matches. The CDR3 sequence is CSARDRLNEKLFF. Here the CDR3 DNA reads TGCAGTGCCAGGGACAGGCTAAATGAAAAACTGTTTTTT.

This chain connects TRBV28 to TRBJ1-1; possibly TRBD1 for D (5 bases). Germline assignment: CDR1 MDHEN and CDR2 SYDVKM. The germline V and J ends were trimmed by 3 bases and 3 bases, with 11 bases remaining between them. The CDR3 runs 14 residues. This CDR3 reads CASSLPGGHTEAFF. The CDR3 DNA reads as TGTGCCAGCAGTTTGCCGGGGGGACACACTGAAGCTTTCTTT.

This clonotype was observed at least ten times. This chain uses TRBV7-9 with TRBJ1-1; D perhaps matches TRBD1 (5 bases). V was cut by 8 bases and J by 3 bases, with 22 bases left in between. This CDR3 comprises 16 residues. The germline gives CDR1 SEHNR, CDR2 FQNEAQ (reference sequence). The CDR3 spells CASGLLLGMGHTEAFF. CDR3 nucleotide sequence: TGTGCCAGCGGCCTCTTACTAGGGATGGGGCACACTGAAGCTTTCTTT.

The rearrangement uses TRBV5-1 and TRBJ2-7; 9 positions match TRBD1. The CDR3 loop spans 15 amino acids. Germline CDR1 is SGHRS and CDR2 is YFSETQ. V shed 4 bases, J shed 2 bases, and the junction held 7 bases outside the gene matches. The CDR3 DNA reads TGCGCCAGCAGCCTCGGACAGGGGAGGCCCTACGAGCAGTACTTC. Translating gives CASSLGQGRPYEQYF.